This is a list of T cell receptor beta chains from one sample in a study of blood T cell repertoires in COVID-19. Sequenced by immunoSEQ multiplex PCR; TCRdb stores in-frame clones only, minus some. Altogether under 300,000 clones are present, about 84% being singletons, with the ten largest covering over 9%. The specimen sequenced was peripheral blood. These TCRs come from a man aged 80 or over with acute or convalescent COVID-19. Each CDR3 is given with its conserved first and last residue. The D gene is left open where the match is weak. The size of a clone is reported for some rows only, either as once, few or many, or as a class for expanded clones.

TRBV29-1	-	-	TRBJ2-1	TGCAGCGTTGTGGGCAGGGGTGAGCAGTTCTTC	CSVVGRGEQFF
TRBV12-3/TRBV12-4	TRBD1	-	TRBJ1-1	TGTGCCTCCGCGGACAGGCTGAACACTGAAGCTTTCTTT	CASADRLNTEAFF
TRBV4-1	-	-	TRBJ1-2	TGCGCCAGCAGCCAAGATACGGGGTCGGGGGGTTTTGGCTATGGCTACACCTTC	CASSQDTGSGGFGYGYTF
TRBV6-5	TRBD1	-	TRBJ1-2	TGTGCCAGCAGCGGGACAGGTCAGGGGACAGGCTACACCTTC	CASSGTGQGTGYTF
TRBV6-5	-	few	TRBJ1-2	TGTGCCAGCATGGGGGGTGGAGGCTATGGCTACACCTTC	CASMGGGGYGYTF
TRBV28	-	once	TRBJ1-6	TGTGCCAGCAGTTCCCGGGGGGGTATAGGTTCACCCCTCCACTTT	CASSSRGGIGSPLHF
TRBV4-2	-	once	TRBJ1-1	TGTGCCACCGCTCGTGTGTCAGGCACTGAAGCTTTCTTT	CATARVSGTEAFF
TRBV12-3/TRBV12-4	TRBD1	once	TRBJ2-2	TGTGCCAGCAGTAAGGGGGCAGGCGGGGAGCTGTTTTTT	CASSKGAGGELFF
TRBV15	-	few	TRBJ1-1	TGTGCCACCAGCAAAAACATACAGGGAGGGGCGGACACTGAAGCTTTCTTT	CATSKNIQGGADTEAFF
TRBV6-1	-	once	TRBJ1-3	TGTGCCAGCAGTGAGTTACAGGGATACTCTGGAAACACCATATATTTT	CASSELQGYSGNTIYF
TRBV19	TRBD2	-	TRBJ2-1	TGTGCCAGTAGTTTGGGACTAGCTGGCGGTCGACTGCAGTTCTTC	CASSLGLAGGRLQFF
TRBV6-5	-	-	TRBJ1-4	TGTGCCAGCAGGGTGGGGGCGTTTTCTGAAAAACTGTTTTTT	CASRVGAFSEKLFF
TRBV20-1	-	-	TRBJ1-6	TGCAGTGCTAGTGTGGGTTGGGGGGACAATTCACCCCTCCACTTT	CSASVGWGDNSPLHF
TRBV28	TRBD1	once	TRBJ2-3	TGTGCCAGCTACGCAGGGGGAAAAGAAGATACGCAGTATTTT	CASYAGGKEDTQYF
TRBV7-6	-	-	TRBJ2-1	TGTGCCAGCAGCTTAGGAGTTTGGAGTCGGGGCTCCTACAATGAGCAGTTCTTC	CASSLGVWSRGSYNEQFF
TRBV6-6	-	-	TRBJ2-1	TGTGCCAGCAGTTCCTTGGGACGGGGGACCAATGAGCAGTTCTTC	CASSSLGRGTNEQFF
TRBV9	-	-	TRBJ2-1	TGTGCCAGCAGCCCTCAGGGCTATGAGCAGTTCTTC	CASSPQGYEQFF
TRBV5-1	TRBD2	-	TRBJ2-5	TGCGCCAGCAGCTTGGGGACTAGCGGGGGTGAGACCCAGTACTTC	CASSLGTSGGETQYF
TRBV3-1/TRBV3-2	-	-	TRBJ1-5	TGTGCCAGCAGCGAACAGGCAAATCAGCCCCAGCATTTT	CASSEQANQPQHF
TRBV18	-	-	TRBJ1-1	TGTGCCAGCTCACCACGCAGGGTAGGGGACACTGAAGCTTTCTTT	CASSPRRVGDTEAFF
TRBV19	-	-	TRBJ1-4	TGTGCCAGTAGTATCGCCGGAAAACTGTTTTTT	CASSIAGKLFF
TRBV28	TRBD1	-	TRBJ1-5	TGTGCCAGCAGTTTAAGCAGGGGGCCGTATCAGCCCCAGCATTTT	CASSLSRGPYQPQHF
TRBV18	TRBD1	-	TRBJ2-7	TGTGCCAGCTCACCAGAGGACAGGGGAGGATTCGAGCAGTACTTC	CASSPEDRGGFEQYF
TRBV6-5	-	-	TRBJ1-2	TGTGCCAGCAGTTACTGGGGAGGGGGTGCTGACTATGGCTACACCTTC	CASSYWGGGADYGYTF
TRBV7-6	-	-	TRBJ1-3	TGTGCCAGCAGTCGACGGCGGGCGACGGGGAGTGGAAACACCATATATTTT	CASSRRRATGSGNTIYF
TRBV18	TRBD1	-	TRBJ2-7	TGTGCCAGCTCACCTACCAACCGACAGGGTACCTACGAGCAGTACTTC	CASSPTNRQGTYEQYF
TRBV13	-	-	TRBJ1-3	TGTGCCAGCAGCTTAGCAGTTGGTCAGGGTGGAAACACCATATATTTT	CASSLAVGQGGNTIYF
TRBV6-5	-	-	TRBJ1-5	TGTGCCAGCAGTCCCAAAGAGAAACGGCCCCAGCATTTT	CASSPKEKRPQHF
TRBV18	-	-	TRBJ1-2	TGTGCCAGCTCACCACCAGGACTCCTCTATGGCTACACCTTC	CASSPPGLLYGYTF
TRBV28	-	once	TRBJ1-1	TGTGCCAGCAGTTTAGACAACATGAACACTGAAGCTTTCTTT	CASSLDNMNTEAFF
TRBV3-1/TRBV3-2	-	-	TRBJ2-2	TGTGCCAGCAGTTCGGGGGTCAACACCGGGGAGCTGTTTTTT	CASSSGVNTGELFF
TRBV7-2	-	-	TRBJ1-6	TGTGCCAGCAGCAAACGGCGGGGGCTGGGTTCACCCCTCCACTTT	CASSKRRGLGSPLHF
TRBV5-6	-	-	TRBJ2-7	TGTGCCAGCAGGGGCTCCTCCTACGAGCAGTACTTC	CASRGSSYEQYF
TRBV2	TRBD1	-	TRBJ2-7	TGTGCCACCGGGACAGGGAGGGGGGAGCAGTACTTC	CATGTGRGEQYF
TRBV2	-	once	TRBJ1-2	TGTGCCAGCAGTGGTTTCCCACAGGAAGGCTACACCTTC	CASSGFPQEGYTF
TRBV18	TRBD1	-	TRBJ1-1	TGTGCCAGCTCACCACGGGAATCAGGGGGCATCACTGAAGCTTTCTTT	CASSPRESGGITEAFF
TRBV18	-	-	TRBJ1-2	TGTGCCAGCTCGCAATCTGCCTCAGGTGGACTAGGCTATGGCTACACCTTC	CASSQSASGGLGYGYTF
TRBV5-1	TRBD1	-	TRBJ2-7	TGCGCCAGCAGCTTGACAGGGGGCTTCGAGCAGTACTTC	CASSLTGGFEQYF
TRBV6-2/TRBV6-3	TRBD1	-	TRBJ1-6	TGTGCCAGCAGTTACGCAGGGGGCGGTTCACCCCTCCACTTT	CASSYAGGGSPLHF
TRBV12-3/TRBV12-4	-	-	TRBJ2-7	TGTGCCAGCAGTTTCGTGGCTGGCAACGAGCAGTACTTC	CASSFVAGNEQYF
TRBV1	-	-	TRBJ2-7	TGCACCAGCAGACGGGACTACCAATACGAGCAGTACTTC	CTSRRDYQYEQYF
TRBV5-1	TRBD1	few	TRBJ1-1	TGCGCCAGCAGCCCGACAGGGGGCAGCACTGAAGCTTTCTTT	CASSPTGGSTEAFF
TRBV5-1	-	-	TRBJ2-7	TGCGCCAGCAGCTCCGACAACTACGAGCAGTACTTC	CASSSDNYEQYF
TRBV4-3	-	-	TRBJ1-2	TGCGCCAGCAGCCATAGTACAGGACTAGCTAACTATGGCTACACCTTC	CASSHSTGLANYGYTF
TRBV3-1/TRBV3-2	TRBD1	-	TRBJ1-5	TGTGCCAGCAGTCCCAGGGGGCCCCAGTCAAATCAGCCCCAGCATTTT	CASSPRGPQSNQPQHF
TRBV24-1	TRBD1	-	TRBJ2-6	TGTGCCACCAGTGGGCATCCGGGACAGGGGAGCTCTGGGGCCAACGTCCTGACTTTC	CATSGHPGQGSSGANVLTF
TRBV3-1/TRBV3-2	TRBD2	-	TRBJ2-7	TGTGCCAGCAGCCAAGATACCGCGGGCAGCGGGGGGGGCGGGTCCTACGAGCAGTACTTC	CASSQDTAGSGGGGSYEQYF